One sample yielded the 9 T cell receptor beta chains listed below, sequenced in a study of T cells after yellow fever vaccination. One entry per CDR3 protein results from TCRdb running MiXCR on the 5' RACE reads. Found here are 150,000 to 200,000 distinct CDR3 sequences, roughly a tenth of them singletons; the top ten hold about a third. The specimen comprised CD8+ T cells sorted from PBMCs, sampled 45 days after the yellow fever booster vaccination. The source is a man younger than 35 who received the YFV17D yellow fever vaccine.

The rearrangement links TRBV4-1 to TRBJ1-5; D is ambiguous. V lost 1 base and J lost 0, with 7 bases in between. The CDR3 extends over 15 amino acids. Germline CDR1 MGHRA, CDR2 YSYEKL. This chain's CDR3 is CASSQGPDSNQPQHF. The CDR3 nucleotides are TGCGCCAGCAGCCAAGGTCCAGATAGCAATCAGCCCCAGCATTTT.

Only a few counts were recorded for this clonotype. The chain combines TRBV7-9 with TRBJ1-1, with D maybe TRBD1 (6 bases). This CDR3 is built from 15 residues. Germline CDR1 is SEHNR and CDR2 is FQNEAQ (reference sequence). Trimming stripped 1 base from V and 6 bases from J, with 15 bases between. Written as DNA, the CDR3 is TGTGCCAGCAGCTTAGTTAGGGGGGCGGACGCTGAAGCTTTCTTT. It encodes CASSLVRGADAEAFF.

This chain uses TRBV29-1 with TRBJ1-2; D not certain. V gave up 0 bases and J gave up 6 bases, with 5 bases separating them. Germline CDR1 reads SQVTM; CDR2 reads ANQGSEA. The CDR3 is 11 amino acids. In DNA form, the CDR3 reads TGCAGCGTTGAAGAGGGAGATGGCTACACCTTC. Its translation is CSVEEGDGYTF. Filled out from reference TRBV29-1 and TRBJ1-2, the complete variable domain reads SAVISQKPSRDICQRGTSLTIQCQVDSQVTMMFWYRQQPGQSLTLIATANQGSEATYESGFVIDKFPISRPNLTFSTLTVSNMSPEDSSIYLCSVEEGDGYTFGSGTRLTVV.

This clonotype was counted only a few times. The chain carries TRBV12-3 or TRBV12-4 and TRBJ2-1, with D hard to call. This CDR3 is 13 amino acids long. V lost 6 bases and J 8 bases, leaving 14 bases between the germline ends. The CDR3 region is CASSLVRKDEQFF. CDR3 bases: TGTGCCAGCAGCCTAGTTCGGAAGGATGAGCAGTTCTTC.

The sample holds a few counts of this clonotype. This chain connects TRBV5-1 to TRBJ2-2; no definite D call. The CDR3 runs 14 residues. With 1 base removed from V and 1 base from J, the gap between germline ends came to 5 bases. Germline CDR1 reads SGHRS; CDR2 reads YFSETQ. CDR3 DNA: TGCGCCAGCAGCTTGATGCTGAACACCGGGGAGCTGTTTTTT. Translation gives CASSLMLNTGELFF.

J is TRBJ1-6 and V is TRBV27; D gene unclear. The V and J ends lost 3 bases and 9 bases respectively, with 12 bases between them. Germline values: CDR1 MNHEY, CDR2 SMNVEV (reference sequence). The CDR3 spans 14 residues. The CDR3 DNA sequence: TGTGCCAGCAGTTTGGGAGGGCCCGGTTCACCCCTCCACTTT. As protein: CASSLGGPGSPLHF.

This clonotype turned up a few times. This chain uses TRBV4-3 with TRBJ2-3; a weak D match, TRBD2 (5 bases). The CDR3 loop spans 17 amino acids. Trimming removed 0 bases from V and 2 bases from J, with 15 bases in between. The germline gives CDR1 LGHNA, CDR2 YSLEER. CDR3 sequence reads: CASSQETGSTITDTQYF. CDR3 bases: TGCGCCAGCAGCCAAGAGACGGGGTCAACAATCACAGATACGCAGTATTTT.

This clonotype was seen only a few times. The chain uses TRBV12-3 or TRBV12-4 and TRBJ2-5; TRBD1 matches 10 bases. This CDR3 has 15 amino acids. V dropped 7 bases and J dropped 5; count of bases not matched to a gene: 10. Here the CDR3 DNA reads TGTGCCAGCACCCCAGCGACAGGGGGCTTGGAGACCCAGTACTTC. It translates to CASTPATGGLETQYF.

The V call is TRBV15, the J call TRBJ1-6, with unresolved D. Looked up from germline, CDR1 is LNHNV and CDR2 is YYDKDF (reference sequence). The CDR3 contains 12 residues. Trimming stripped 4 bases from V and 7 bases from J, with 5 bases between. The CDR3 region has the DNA TGTGCCACCAGCATCCCAAATTCACCCCTCCACTTT. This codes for CATSIPNSPLHF.